The rows below give T cell receptor beta chains drawn from one sample of a study of CD8+ T cells in alopecia areata. Profiled with immunoSEQ multiplex PCR; TCRdb holds only in-frame clones, not every one. The repertoire holds about 210,000 clones, with approximately 57% as singletons. Sequencing used CD4+ T cells sorted from blood, obtained at week 4, from a patient treated with tofacitinib. The receptors were sampled from a human donor with alopecia areata. Each CDR3 is given with its conserved first and last residue. The D gene is left open where the match is weak. Not every row has a clone size; where given, it reads once, few, many or a size class.

TRBJ2-3 | TRBD1 | TRBV7-2 | NA | TGTGCCAGCAGCATGGGACAGGGCACAGATACGCAGTATTTT | CASSMGQGTDTQYF
TRBJ1-1 | NA | TRBV29-1 | NA | TGCAGCAGCATGAGGCAGCTAAACACTGAAGCTTTCTTT | CSSMRQLNTEAFF
TRBJ1-1 | TRBD1 | TRBV30 | NA | TGTGCCTGGGAGGGACAGCCGAACACTGAAGCTTTCTTT | CAWEGQPNTEAFF
TRBJ1-2 | NA | TRBV2 | NA | TGTGCCAGCAGTCCTGACAGAGCTGCCTATGGCTACACCTTC | CASSPDRAAYGYTF
TRBJ1-6 | NA | TRBV7-9 | few | TGTGCCAGCAGCGTGCGAGGGACAAGGAATAATTCACCCCTCCACTTT | CASSVRGTRNNSPLHF
TRBJ1-6 | NA | TRBV11-2 | NA | TGTGCCAGCAGCCCCCTTATTGGGGCTTCACCCCTCCACTTT | CASSPLIGASPLHF
TRBJ2-1 | NA | TRBV29-1 | NA | TGCAGCGTTGAAGGGCTTACTGAGCAGTTCTTC | CSVEGLTEQFF
TRBJ2-7 | TRBD1 | TRBV29-1 | NA | TGCAGCGCACGGACAGGGGCGTACGAGCAGTACTTC | CSARTGAYEQYF
TRBJ2-3 | NA | TRBV25-1 | NA | TGTGCCAGCAGATGGGACACAGATACGCAGTATTTT | CASRWDTDTQYF
TRBJ1-2 | TRBD1 | TRBV9 | NA | TGTGCCAGCAGCGTAGACACCGGACAGGGTGACTATGGCTACACCTTC | CASSVDTGQGDYGYTF
TRBJ1-2 | NA | TRBV29-1 | once | TGCAGCGTTGAAGGACAGGACGAAGGGTATGGCTACACCTTC | CSVEGQDEGYGYTF
TRBJ1-5 | NA | TRBV29-1 | few | TGCAGCGTACTAATCGAGGGGAATCAGCCCCAGCATTTT | CSVLIEGNQPQHF
TRBJ1-6 | NA | TRBV15 | NA | TGTGCCACCACCAGGAACTCGGGGTCACCCCTCCACTTT | CATTRNSGSPLHF
TRBJ1-2 | NA | TRBV25-1 | NA | TGTGCCAGCAGTGAGGAAGGCCGAGCTAACTATGGCTACACCTTC | CASSEEGRANYGYTF
TRBJ2-7 | NA | TRBV6-1 | NA | TGTGCCACCCGGGGCCGGACCTACGAGCAGTACTTC | CATRGRTYEQYF
TRBJ2-7 | NA | TRBV7-2 | NA | TGTGCCAGCACGGGCAGGGAATTGGCGGTGGACGAGCAGTACTTC | CASTGRELAVDEQYF
TRBJ2-5 | NA | TRBV7-2 | NA | TGTGCCAGCAGCTTAGCGAGTACGGACTCAGAGACCCAGTACTTC | CASSLASTDSETQYF
TRBJ2-1 | NA | TRBV29-1 | few | TGCAGCGTTGAAGCAGCTAGCTCCTACAATGAGCAGTTCTTC | CSVEAASSYNEQFF
TRBJ1-1 | NA | TRBV2 | NA | TGTGCCAGCAGCAGTAAGGCCCCAGCTTTCTTT | CASSSKAPAFF
TRBJ1-4 | TRBD1 | TRBV29-1 | once | TGCAGCGGGAGGGGGCAAGCTAATGAAAAACTGTTTTTT | CSGRGQANEKLFF
TRBJ2-3 | NA | TRBV20-1 | NA | TGCAGTGCGAGAACAGATACGCAGTATTTT | CSARTDTQYF
TRBJ1-5 | TRBD1 | TRBV4-2 | NA | TGTGCCAGCAGCGGCCGGACAGGGCCGAATCAGCCCCAGCATTTT | CASSGRTGPNQPQHF
TRBJ1-1 | NA | TRBV30 | NA | TGTGCCTGGAGTCCCCAGGTTTTTGAAGCTTTCTTT | CAWSPQVFEAFF
TRBJ2-7 | TRBD1 | TRBV6-1 | few | TGTGCCAGCATTCGGGACAGCTACGAGCAGTACTTC | CASIRDSYEQYF
TRBJ1-1 | NA | TRBV10-1 | medium-sized | TGCGCCAGCAGTGGGTCGAACACTGAAGCTTTCTTT | CASSGSNTEAFF
TRBJ2-1 | TRBD2 | TRBV7-7 | NA | TGTGCCAGCAGCCCCTTTGGTGCGGGGGGAAACAATGAGCAGTTCTTC | CASSPFGAGGNNEQFF
TRBJ2-7 | NA | TRBV14 | NA | TGTGCCAGCAGCCAAGATTACACGGCCAAGCAGTACTTC | CASSQDYTAKQYF
TRBJ1-2 | NA | TRBV29-1 | few | TGCAGCGTTGAAAGGCGTGGACTTAACTATGGCTACACCTTC | CSVERRGLNYGYTF
TRBJ1-4 | NA | TRBV9 | NA | TGTGCCAGCAGCGTAGCCCCCGCGACCGGTCCTAATGAAAAACTGTTTTTT | CASSVAPATGPNEKLFF
TRBJ2-7 | TRBD1 | TRBV11-2 | NA | TGTGCCAGCAGCCGCCCGGGACAGTCCCGCTACGAGCAGTACTTC | CASSRPGQSRYEQYF